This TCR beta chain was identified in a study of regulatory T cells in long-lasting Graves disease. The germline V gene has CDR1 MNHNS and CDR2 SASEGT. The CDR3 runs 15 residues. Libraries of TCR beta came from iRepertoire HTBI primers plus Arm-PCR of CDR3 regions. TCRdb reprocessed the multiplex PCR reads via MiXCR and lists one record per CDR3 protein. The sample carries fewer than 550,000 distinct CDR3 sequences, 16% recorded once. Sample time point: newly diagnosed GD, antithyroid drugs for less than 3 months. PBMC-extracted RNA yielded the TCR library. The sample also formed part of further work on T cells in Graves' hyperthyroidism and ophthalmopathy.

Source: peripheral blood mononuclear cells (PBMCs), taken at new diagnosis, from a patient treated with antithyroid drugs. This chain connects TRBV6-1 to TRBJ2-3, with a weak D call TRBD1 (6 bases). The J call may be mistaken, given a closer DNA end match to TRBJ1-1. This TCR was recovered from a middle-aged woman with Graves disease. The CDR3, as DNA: TGTGCCAGCAGAAGGTTGTCAGGGGCGAGCCCTGAAGCTTTCTTT. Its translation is CASRRLSGASPEAFF.